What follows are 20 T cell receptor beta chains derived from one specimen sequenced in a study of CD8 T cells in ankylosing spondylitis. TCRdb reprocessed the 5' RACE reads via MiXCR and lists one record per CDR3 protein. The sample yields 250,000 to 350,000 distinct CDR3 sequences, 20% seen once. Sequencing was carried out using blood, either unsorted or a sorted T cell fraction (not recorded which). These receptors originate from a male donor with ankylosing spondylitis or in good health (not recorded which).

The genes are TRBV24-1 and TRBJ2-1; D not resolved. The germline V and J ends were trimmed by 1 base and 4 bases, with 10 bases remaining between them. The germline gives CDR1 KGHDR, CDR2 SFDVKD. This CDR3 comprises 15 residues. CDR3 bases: TGTGCCACCAGTGATTTTGGGCTGGCATACAATGAGCAGTTCTTC. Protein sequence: CATSDFGLAYNEQFF.

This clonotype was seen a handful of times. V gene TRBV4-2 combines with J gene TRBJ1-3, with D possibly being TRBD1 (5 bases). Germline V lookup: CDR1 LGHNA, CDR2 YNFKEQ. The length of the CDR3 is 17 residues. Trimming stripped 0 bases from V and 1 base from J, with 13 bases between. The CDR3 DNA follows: TGTGCCAGCAGCCAAGATCATTGGGGGGGTTCTGGAAACACCATATATTTT. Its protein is CASSQDHWGGSGNTIYF.

The CDR3 bases are TGTGCCAGCAGTCCTATGGGGGAGCGGCACAATGAGCAGTTCTTC. This sequence encodes CASSPMGERHNEQFF. The V call is TRBV28, the J call TRBJ2-1; the D call may be TRBD1 or TRBD2 (5 bases each). The germline V gene has CDR1 MDHEN and CDR2 SYDVKM. Deletions cut 5 bases from V and 5 bases from J, with 16 bases between. The CDR3 has 15 amino acids.

The CDR3 protein is CASLSERERHNEQFF. CDR3 nucleotides: TGTGCCAGCCTGTCTGAGCGGGAACGGCACAATGAGCAGTTCTTC. The chain links TRBV10-3 to TRBJ2-1; 7 bases align to TRBD2. CDR3 length: 15 residues. The germline V gene encodes CDR1 ENHRY and CDR2 SYGVKD. V was pared by 10 bases and J by 5 bases, with 14 bases of the junction left unmatched.

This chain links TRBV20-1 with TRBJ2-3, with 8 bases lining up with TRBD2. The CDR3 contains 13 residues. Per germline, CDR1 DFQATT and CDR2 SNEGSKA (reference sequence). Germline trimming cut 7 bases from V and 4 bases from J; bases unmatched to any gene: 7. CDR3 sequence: CSGRLAGPDTQYF. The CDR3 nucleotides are TGCAGTGGGCGCCTAGCGGGCCCAGATACGCAGTATTTT.

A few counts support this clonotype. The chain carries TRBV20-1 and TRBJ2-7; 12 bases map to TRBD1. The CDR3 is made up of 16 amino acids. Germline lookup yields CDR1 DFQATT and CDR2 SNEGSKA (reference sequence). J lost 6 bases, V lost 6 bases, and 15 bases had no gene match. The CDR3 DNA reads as TGCAGTGCAACAGACCGGGACAGGGGGCTTCTGAGCGAGCAGTACGTC. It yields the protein CSATDRDRGLLSEQYV.

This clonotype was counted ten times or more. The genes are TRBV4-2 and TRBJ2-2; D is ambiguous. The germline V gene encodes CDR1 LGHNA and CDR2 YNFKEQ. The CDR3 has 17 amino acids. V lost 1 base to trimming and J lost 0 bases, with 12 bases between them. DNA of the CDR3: TGTGCCAGCAGCCAAGGATTACGAGGCCCGAACACCGGGGAGCTGTTTTTT. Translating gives CASSQGLRGPNTGELFF.

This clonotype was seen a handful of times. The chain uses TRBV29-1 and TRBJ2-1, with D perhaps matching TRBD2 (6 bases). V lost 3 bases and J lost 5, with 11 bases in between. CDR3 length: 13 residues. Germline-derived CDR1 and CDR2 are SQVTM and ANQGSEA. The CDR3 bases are TGCAGCGTTGACGGGGGTCTCAACAATGAGCAGTTCTTC. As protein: CSVDGGLNNEQFF.

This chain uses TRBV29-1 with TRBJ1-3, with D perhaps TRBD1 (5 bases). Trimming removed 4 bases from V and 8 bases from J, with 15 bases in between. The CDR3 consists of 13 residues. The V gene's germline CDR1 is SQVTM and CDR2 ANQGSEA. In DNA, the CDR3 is TGCAGCGTTGTTGGGGACGGCCGGGACACCATATATTTT. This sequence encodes CSVVGDGRDTIYF.

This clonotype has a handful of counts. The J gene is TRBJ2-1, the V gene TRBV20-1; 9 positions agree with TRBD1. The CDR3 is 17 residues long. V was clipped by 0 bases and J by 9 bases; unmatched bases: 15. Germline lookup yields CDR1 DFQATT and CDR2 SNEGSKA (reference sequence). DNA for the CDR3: TGCAGTGCTAGAGACCTCTTCACAGGGGGCGCAGGCGGTGAGCAGTTCTTC. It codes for CSARDLFTGGAGGEQFF.

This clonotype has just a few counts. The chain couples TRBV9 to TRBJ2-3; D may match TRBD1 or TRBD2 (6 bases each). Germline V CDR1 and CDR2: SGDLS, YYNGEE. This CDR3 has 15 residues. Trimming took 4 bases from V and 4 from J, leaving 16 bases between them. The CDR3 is CASSRRGEYADTQYF. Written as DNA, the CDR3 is TGTGCCAGCAGCAGGAGGGGGGAGTATGCAGATACGCAGTATTTT.

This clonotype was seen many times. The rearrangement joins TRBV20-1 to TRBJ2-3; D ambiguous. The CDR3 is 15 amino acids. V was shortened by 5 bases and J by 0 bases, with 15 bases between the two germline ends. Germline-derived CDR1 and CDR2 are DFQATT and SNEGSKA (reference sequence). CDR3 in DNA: TGCAGTGCTCCAGATTGGGCCTCTAGCACAGATACGCAGTATTTT. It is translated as CSAPDWASSTDTQYF.

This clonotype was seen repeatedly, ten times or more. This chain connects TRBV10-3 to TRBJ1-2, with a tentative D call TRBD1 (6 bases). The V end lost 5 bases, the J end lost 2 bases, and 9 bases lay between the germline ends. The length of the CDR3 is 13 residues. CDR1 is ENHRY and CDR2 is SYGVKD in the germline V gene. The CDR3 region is CAISTQGNYGYTF. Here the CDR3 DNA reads TGTGCCATCAGTACACAGGGAAACTATGGCTACACCTTC.

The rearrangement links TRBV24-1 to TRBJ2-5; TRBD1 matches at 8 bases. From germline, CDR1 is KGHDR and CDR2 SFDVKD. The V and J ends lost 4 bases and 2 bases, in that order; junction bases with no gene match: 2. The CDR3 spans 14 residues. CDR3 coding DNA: TGTGCCACCAGTGACCGGACAGGGCAAGAGACCCAGTACTTC. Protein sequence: CATSDRTGQETQYF.

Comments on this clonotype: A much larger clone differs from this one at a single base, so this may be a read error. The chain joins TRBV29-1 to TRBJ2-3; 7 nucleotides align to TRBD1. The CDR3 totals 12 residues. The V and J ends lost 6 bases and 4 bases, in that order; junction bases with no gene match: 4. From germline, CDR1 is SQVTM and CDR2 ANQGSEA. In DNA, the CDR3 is TGCAGCGTGGACACAGGGGCAGATACGCAGTATTTT. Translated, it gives CSVDTGADTQYF.

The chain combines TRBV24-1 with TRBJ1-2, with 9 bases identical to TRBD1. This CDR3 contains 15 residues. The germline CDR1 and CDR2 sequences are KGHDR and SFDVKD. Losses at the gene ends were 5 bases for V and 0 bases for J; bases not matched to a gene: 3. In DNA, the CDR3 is TGTGCCACCAGTGCAGGGACAGGGACTAACTATGGCTACACCTTC. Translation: CATSAGTGTNYGYTF.

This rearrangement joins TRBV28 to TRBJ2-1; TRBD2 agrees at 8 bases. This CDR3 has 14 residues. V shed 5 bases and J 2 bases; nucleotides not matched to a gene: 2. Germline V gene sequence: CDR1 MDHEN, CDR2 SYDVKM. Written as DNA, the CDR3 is TGTGCCAGCAGTCCGCGGGGGGCCTACAATGAGCAGTTCTTC. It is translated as CASSPRGAYNEQFF.

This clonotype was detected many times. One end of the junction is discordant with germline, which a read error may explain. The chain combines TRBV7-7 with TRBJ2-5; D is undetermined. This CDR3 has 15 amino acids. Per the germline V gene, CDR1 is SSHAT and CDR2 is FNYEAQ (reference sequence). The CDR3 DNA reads TGTGCTAGCAGCTTAGGTCTCGGCAGTCAGGAGACCCAGTACTTC. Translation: CASSLGLGSQETQYF.

In nucleotides, the CDR3 is TGTGCCAGCAGTTTGGAAAGGACCCAAGAGACCCAGTACTTC. It specifies CASSLERTQETQYF. The V call is TRBV28, the J call TRBJ2-5; D gene uncertain. Germline assignment: CDR1 MDHEN and CDR2 SYDVKM. Trimming took off 3 bases at V and 1 base at J, with 9 bases between the two ends. The CDR3 has 14 amino acids.

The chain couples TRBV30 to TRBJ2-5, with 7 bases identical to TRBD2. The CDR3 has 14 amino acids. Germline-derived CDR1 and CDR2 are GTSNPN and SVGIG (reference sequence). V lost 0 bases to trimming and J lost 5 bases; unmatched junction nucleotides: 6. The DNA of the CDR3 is TGTGCCTGGAGTGTAGGTGCGGGAGTCGAGACCCAGTACTTC. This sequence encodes CAWSVGAGVETQYF. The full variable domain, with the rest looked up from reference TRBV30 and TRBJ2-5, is SQTIHQWPATLVQPVGSPLSLECTVEGTSNPNLYWYRQAAGRGLQLLFYSVGIGQISSEVPQNLSASRPQDRQFILSSKKLLLSDSGFYLCAWSVGAGVETQYFGPGTRLLVL.